Listed here are 19 T cell receptor beta chains from one sample, sequenced in a study of blood T cells in healthy people across ages (dated by TCRdb to about 2015). Library method: 5' RACE. TCRdb records Illumina HiSeq 2500 as the sequencer. A second PCR of about 7 to 12 cycles was performed with a sample-barcoded 5' primer and a J-beta primer mix. TCRdb trimmed public reads at Q25 via fastp, called clones via MiXCR and kept in-frame beta chains. Each entry is one CDR3 protein sequence, shown with its most common DNA and genes. The table for this sample lists some 760,000 distinct CDR3 sequences; more than 20% of them were counted only once. The ten most abundant clones make up more than 3% of the sample. These same records also appear under a second study, on T cells of mothers and their children.

The sequenced material came from blood. The origin of the receptors is a boy aged 5-17 years in good health.

The V gene is TRBV10-3, the J gene TRBJ2-4, with 8 bases fitting TRBD1. The CDR3 totals 14 residues. J lost 8 bases, V lost 2 bases, and 5 bases had no gene match. Per germline, CDR1 ENHRY and CDR2 SYGVKD. The CDR3 reads CAISEAGGLDIQYF. CDR3 sequence (DNA): TGTGCCATCAGTGAGGCAGGGGGCTTGGACATTCAGTACTTC.

This sequence joins TRBV20-1 and TRBJ2-5, with TRBD1 as a possible D gene (6 bases). Matching the DNA end better, TRBJ2-7 makes the J call doubtful. This CDR3 contains 18 residues. Per germline, CDR1 DFQATT and CDR2 SNEGSKA (reference sequence). CDR3 in DNA: TGCAGTGCCAGTGGACTGGCACAGGGCCCACAATTTCACTACGAGCAGTACTTC. Its protein is CSASGLAQGPQFHYEQYF.

This clonotype was picked up a small number of times. V gene TRBV13 combines with J gene TRBJ2-4, with 8 bases aligning to TRBD1. The ends lost 2 bases at V and 6 bases at J; junction bases unmatched: 9. The CDR3 spans 16 residues. CDR1 PRHDT and CDR2 FYEKMQ come from the germline V gene (reference sequence). The CDR3 spells CASSLSETGEANIQYF. For the CDR3, the DNA is TGTGCCAGCAGCTTATCCGAGACAGGGGAGGCAAACATTCAGTACTTC.

This clonotype has just a few counts. The chain combines TRBV27 with TRBJ2-1, with TRBD2 matching over 9 bases. V gave up 4 bases and J gave up 6 bases; unmatched junction bases: 13. The CDR3 is 17 residues long. Per germline, CDR1 MNHEY and CDR2 SMNVEV (reference sequence). In DNA form, the CDR3 reads TGTGCCAGCAGTTCCCCCTTCCTAGCGGGGCAGGGCAATGAGCAGTTCTTC. It specifies CASSSPFLAGQGNEQFF.

V is TRBV15 and J is TRBJ2-3; D gene uncertain. The CDR3 sequence is 15 residues long. Germline assignment: CDR1 LNHNV and CDR2 YYDKDF (reference sequence). The V end lost 0 bases, the J end lost 3 bases, and 10 bases lay between the germline ends. The CDR3 loop reads CATSRDGLVTDTQYF. CDR3 in DNA: TGTGCCACCAGCAGAGATGGGCTAGTAACAGATACGCAGTATTTT.

This clonotype was counted only a few times. The chain is built from TRBV4-1 and TRBJ2-2, with 8 bases fitting TRBD2. The CDR3 covers 14 residues. With 8 bases clipped from V and 5 bases from J, the junction kept 7 bases outside the gene matches. CDR1 is MGHRA and CDR2 is YSYEKL in the germline V gene. CDR3: CASGAGAGTGELFF. The CDR3 DNA reads TGCGCCAGCGGAGCGGGAGCGGGGACCGGGGAGCTGTTTTTT.

V gene TRBV12-3 or TRBV12-4 combines with J gene TRBJ1-1; 8 nucleotides line up with TRBD1. The CDR3 extends over 11 amino acids. The J segment lost 11 bases and the V segment lost 5 bases, leaving 4 bases of the junction unmatched. The chain's CDR3 is CASSAGQAAFF. The CDR3 DNA is TGTGCCAGCAGTGCGGGACAGGCGGCTTTCTTT.

CDR3: CSVSSLDYGYTF. DNA of the CDR3: TGCAGCGTATCGAGTTTGGACTATGGCTACACCTTC. The V gene is TRBV29-1, the J gene TRBJ1-2; D is unresolved. CDR3 length: 12 residues. Deletions cut 6 bases from V and 3 bases from J, with 11 bases between. Germline CDR1 is SQVTM and CDR2 is ANQGSEA.

This clonotype was observed a few times. The rearrangement uses TRBV7-8 and TRBJ2-7; no firm D call. CDR1 and CDR2 (germline): SGHVS, FQNEAQ. This CDR3 is built from 15 residues. The germline V and J ends were trimmed by 5 bases and 0 bases, with 14 bases remaining between them. CDR3 DNA sequence: TGTGCCAGCAGCCCTCACTTTGACCTCTCCTACGAGCAGTACTTC. Its protein is CASSPHFDLSYEQYF.

As for this clonotype: The germline gene is not matched at one end of the junction; a read error may be the cause. The genes are TRBV24-1 and TRBJ1-2; maybe TRBD1 (5 bases). The CDR3 length is 16 residues. CDR1 and CDR2 from the germline V gene are KGHDR and SFDVKD. The CDR3 reads CATSDTGTASNYGYTF. The CDR3 DNA follows: TGTGCCACCAGTGACACCGGGACCGCGAGTAACTATGGTTACACCTTC.

There are a few counts of this clonotype. The CDR3, as DNA: TGTGCCACCAGGGCCCGGGGGGCTCAAGAGACCCAGTACTTC. It translates to CATRARGAQETQYF. This chain links TRBV24-1 with TRBJ2-5; D is perhaps TRBD2 (7 bases). The germline V and J ends were trimmed by 7 bases and 2 bases, with 13 bases remaining between them. The CDR3 consists of 14 residues. CDR1 and CDR2 (germline): KGHDR, SFDVKD.

The chain employs TRBV2 and TRBJ2-5; D not certain. CDR3 length: 13 amino acids. Between the trimmed V and J ends, which lost 4 bases and 8 bases, there was a span of 14 bases. CDR1 and CDR2 from the germline V gene are SNHLY and FYNNEI. CDR3 protein: CASSVAEIGTQYF. The DNA of the CDR3 is TGTGCCAGCAGTGTTGCGGAGATAGGAACCCAGTACTTC.

On this clonotype itself: The germline gene is not matched at one end of the junction; a read error may be the cause. The chain joins TRBV7-3 to TRBJ2-1; the D gene is possibly TRBD1 (5 bases). This CDR3 spans 15 amino acids. From germline, CDR1 is SGHTA and CDR2 FQGTGA. This CDR3 reads CASSLAGYYNDEQSF. Here the CDR3 DNA reads TGTGCCAGCAGCTTAGCAGGGTACTACAATGATGAGCAGTCCTTC.

V usage is TRBV5-1 and J usage is TRBJ2-3; weak D call: TRBD2 (6 bases). Germline CDR1 SGHRS, CDR2 YFSETQ. The CDR3 length is 17 residues. Trimming stripped 1 base from V and 0 bases from J, with 15 bases between. CDR3 loop: CASSLSELAFSTDTQYF. DNA for the CDR3: TGCGCCAGCAGCTTGAGTGAACTAGCCTTTAGCACAGATACGCAGTATTTT.

J is TRBJ2-2 and V is TRBV7-3; D call uncertain. The CDR3 is 17 amino acids. Trimming removed 2 bases from V and 0 bases from J, with 13 bases in between. CDR1 is SGHTA and CDR2 is FQGTGA in the germline V gene. CDR3 residues: CASSLDTEYANTGELFF. The CDR3 bases are TGTGCCAGCAGCTTAGATACAGAGTACGCGAACACCGGGGAGCTGTTTTTT.

The chain couples TRBV10-3 to TRBJ2-7; D is uncertain. The CDR3 loop spans 12 amino acids. V lost 4 bases and J 2 bases, leaving 6 bases between the germline ends. The germline V gene has CDR1 ENHRY and CDR2 SYGVKD. CDR3 sequence: CAISAQPYEQYF. In DNA form, the CDR3 reads TGTGCCATCAGTGCCCAGCCCTACGAGCAGTACTTC.

A few counts support this clonotype. The V gene is TRBV15, the J gene TRBJ2-7; 9 bases are a match to TRBD1. V lost 8 bases, J lost 0 bases, and 2 bases stayed unmatched. The CDR3 extends over 13 amino acids. Germline V lookup: CDR1 LNHNV, CDR2 YYDKDF (reference sequence). The CDR3 nucleotides read TGTGCCACCGGACAGGGGCTCTCCTACGAGCAGTACTTC. Its protein is CATGQGLSYEQYF.

This rearrangement joins TRBV29-1 to TRBJ2-3; 8 bases match TRBD2. The length of the CDR3 is 15 residues. Trimming took 1 base from V and 0 from J; bases not matched to a gene: 3. Germline CDR1 and CDR2: SQVTM and ANQGSEA. Written as DNA, the CDR3 is TGCAGCGTTGAAGGAGCGGGAGCTAGCACAGATACGCAGTATTTT. Translated, it gives CSVEGAGASTDTQYF.

This clonotype was picked up a small number of times. The rearrangement uses TRBV6-1 and TRBJ2-1; 8 bases are shared with TRBD2. The length of the CDR3 is 21 residues. V was pared by 5 bases and J by 11 bases, with 32 bases of the junction left unmatched. Germline V lookup: CDR1 MNHNS, CDR2 SASEGT. The CDR3, as DNA: TGTGCCAGCAGTCCCAACACCGGGACTAGGCTCCCCCATATACCAAAACGCAAGCAGTTCTTC. It yields the protein CASSPNTGTRLPHIPKRKQFF.